This TCR beta chain was identified in a study of Ad26.COV2.S vaccination and SARS-CoV-2 variants. Across the whole study: Ad26.COV2.S arm of COV1001 included the donor. Regarding the study as a whole: Vaccinees reportedly had broad spike-specific CD8+ and CD4+ T cell responses.

Germline V gives CDR1 LNHDA, CDR2 SQIVND (reference sequence). This CDR3 comprises 14 residues. Trimming removed 3 bases from V and 5 bases from J, with 8 bases in between. Libraries were prepared by immunoSEQ multiplex PCR; TCRdb keeps only in-frame clonotypes and omits some of them. The table shows 400,000 to 500,000 clones, with roughly nine tenths occurring only once. A remark on this clone: The target antigen is unknown. The same CDR3 is also encoded by other DNA sequences in this sample.

This sample's treatment: about 20 received Ad26.COV2.S at low or high dose, single or two shots; several received placebo; per-sample allocation not given. Material that was analyzed had been drawn on day 63 after the first vaccine or placebo injection. The source of this sequence is a person between 18 and 59 years old who received the Ad26.COV2.S COVID-19 vaccine or a placebo. Sample: peripheral blood, taken in a trial of Ad26.COV2.S vaccine versus placebo. The chain recombines TRBV19 with TRBJ1-6; D possibly corresponds to TRBD1 (5 bases). The CDR3 loop reads CASSMGRHNSPLHF. CDR3 sequence (DNA): TGTGCCAGTAGTATGGGACGACATAATTCACCCCTCCACTTT.